This T cell receptor (beta chain) comes out of a study of identical twins. The CDR3 has 16 amino acids. Study-wide points: Analyses of zero insertions could be partly confounded by invariant MAIT and iNKT cells.

A universal primer site was added by template switching, and unique molecular identifiers were carried by the cDNA. MiXCR was run by TCRdb on the 5' RACE reads, yielding one entry per CDR3 protein. The data hold under 400,000 distinct CDR3 sequences, with roughly 10% observed a single time. Remarks on this clonotype: Its specificity is unknown.

The chain combines TRBV21-1 with TRBJ1-5; the tabulated D call, TRBD1, remains unverified against the DNA. TRBV21-1 is a pseudogene segment. The receptor's source is a woman between 50 and 59 years old in good health. Material for sequencing was naive T cells sorted from blood. CDR3 in amino acids: CASSPLDRGYGQPQHF. CDR3 in DNA: TGTGCCAGCAGCCCGCTGGACAGGGGTTATGGTCAGCCCCAGCATTTT.